The 2 T cell receptor beta chains listed next were all sequenced from one sample in a study of T cells in Graves' hyperthyroidism and ophthalmopathy. Amplification yielded TCR beta CDR3 regions, with RNA transcripts as the source. When the TCR CDR3 underwent first-round RT-PCR, the HTBI primer set was used. TCRdb redid the calling of the multiplex PCR reads with MiXCR, one entry per CDR3 protein. The table has about 250,000 distinct CDR3 sequences, nearly 15% seen once; the top ten hold about 33%. Sequencing input: blood. The receptors originated from a woman aged 45-65 years with Graves' hyperthyroidism that later progressed to Graves' ophthalmopathy.

This clonotype appeared many times. The chain recombines TRBV6-1 with TRBJ1-1, with D possibly TRBD1 on 6 matching bases. The CDR3 loop spans 15 amino acids. V was clipped by 5 bases and J by 5 bases, with 18 bases between them. Germline V gene sequence: CDR1 MNHNS, CDR2 SASEGT. The CDR3 reads CASSYRVHGGTEAFF. In DNA, the CDR3 is TGTGCCAGCAGTTACAGGGTTCACGGAGGGACTGAAGCTTTCTTT.

This chain uses TRBV7-2 with TRBJ2-3, with D hard to call. Germline V gives CDR1 SGHTA, CDR2 FQGNSA. V lost 0 bases, J lost 3 bases, and 7 bases lay in between. The CDR3 has 14 residues. The CDR3 region is CASSLAQGTDTQYF. In nucleotides, the CDR3 is TGTGCCAGCAGCTTAGCGCAAGGGACAGATACGCAGTATTTT.